The following is a TCR beta chain sequence with its context. The CDR3 is 13 residues long. The germline V and J ends were trimmed by 6 bases and 6 bases, with 11 bases remaining between them. Germline values: CDR1 MNHEY, CDR2 SVGEGT. The sample comes from a study of blood T cell repertoires in COVID-19. Study overall: The origin of the acute and convalescent COVID-19 samples was the United States, Italy and Spain. T cells, B-cell-depleted T cells, or PBMCs provided the cDNA or gDNA that served as material.

Study processing details: Researchers report that nucleated cell counts were estimated from reference gene primer amplification. Only in-frame clones appear in the TCRdb table, and some are missing; sequencing was by immunoSEQ multiplex PCR. Clone size and V and J calls were adopted from that table, with D and trimming inferred from the DNA. Of over 200,000 clones in the sample, 80% to 85% were seen once. The sequence was collected from a man aged 50 to 59 with active or convalescent COVID-19. The chain uses TRBV6-2 or TRBV6-3 and TRBJ2-2; D call uncertain. Sequencing was done on a sample of peripheral blood. For the CDR3, the DNA is TGTGCCAGCAGCTTACTCCCCGCCGGGGAGCTGTTTTTT. Residues: CASSLLPAGELFF.